This is a list of T cell receptor beta chains from one sample in a study of tumor and adjacent non-tumor tissue in lung cancer. In TCRdb, the multiplex PCR reads were re-called with MiXCR into one record per CDR3 protein. The table has over 100,000 distinct CDR3 sequences, around 57% seen once; the top ten hold about 20%. Sequencing was done on a sample of distant non-tumor lung tissue. The receptors were gathered from a man aged 55 to 70 with non-small cell lung cancer. Each CDR3 is given with its conserved first and last residue. A D gene is named only where the DNA matches it firmly. Rows may omit the clone size; those that give it use once, few, many or a size class.

d_gene,j_gene,abundance,v_gene,CDR3aa,CDR3nt
TRBD1,TRBJ1-5,.,TRBV20-1,CSTTGTALNQPQHF,TGCAGTACCACTGGGACAGCCCTCAATCAGCCCCAGCATTTT
TRBD2,TRBJ2-7,many,TRBV6-5,CASSYSTSGTNDEQYF,TGTGCCAGCAGTTACTCCACTAGCGGAACGAACGACGAGCAGTACTTC
TRBD1,TRBJ2-2,.,TRBV5-1,CASSPMDRVDGELFF,TGCGCCAGCAGCCCAATGGACAGGGTGGACGGGGAGCTGTTTTTT
.,TRBJ2-7,once,TRBV4-2,CASRQEVSRAHEQYF,TGTGCCAGCAGGCAAGAAGTAAGCCGCGCGCACGAGCAGTACTTC
.,TRBJ1-1,.,TRBV6-5,CASSFLWGTEPFF,TGTGCCAGCAGTTTCTTGTGGGGGACTGAACCTTTCTTT
.,TRBJ2-1,.,TRBV6-5,CTSKKKAGRLDNEQFF,TGTACCAGTAAGAAAAAAGCAGGGAGGTTAGACAATGAGCAGTTCTTC
.,TRBJ2-7,.,TRBV4-3,CASSQERSGAYEEYF,TGCGCCAGCAGCCAAGAACGGTCTGGAGCCTACGAGGAGTACTTC
.,TRBJ2-7,.,TRBV11-1,CASSKGPTEEQYF,TGTGCCAGCAGCAAGGGACCCACGGAGGAACAGTACTTC
TRBD1,TRBJ2-7,many,TRBV6-1,CASSVGTGAYEQYF,TGTGCCAGCAGTGTCGGGACAGGGGCCTACGAGCAGTACTTC
TRBD1,TRBJ2-3,few,TRBV29-1,CSLVWDREGLTQYF,TGCAGCCTTGTGTGGGACAGGGAGGGCCTGACCCAGTATTTT
.,TRBJ2-2,.,TRBV20-1,CSAPVRPNTGELFF,TGCAGTGCTCCTGTTCGCCCGAACACCGGGGAGCTGTTTTTT
.,TRBJ2-4,.,TRBV4-3,CASSQGLGRNNNIQYF,TGCGCCAGCAGCCAAGGTCTAGGCCGGAACAATAACATTCAGTACTTC
.,TRBJ2-7,.,TRBV6-2/TRBV6-3,CASSYSPGPCSYRQYF,TGTGCCAGCAGTTACTCTCCGGGACCCTGCTCCTACAGGCAGTACTTC
TRBD1,TRBJ2-3,.,TRBV6-1,CASRGTGDMQYF,TGTGCCAGCCGAGGGACAGGAGATATGCAGTATTTT
.,TRBJ2-5,many,TRBV12-3/TRBV12-4,CASSLFRQETQYF,TGTGCCAGCAGTTTGTTCAGACAAGAGACCCAGTACTTC
TRBD1,TRBJ2-2,once,TRBV6-1,CAGQYRGRAWELFF,TGTGCCGGTCAATACAGGGGGCGCGCCTGGGAGCTGTTTTTT
.,TRBJ2-5,.,TRBV6-1,CASTEWGRYQEAQYF,TGCGCCAGCACTGAATGGGGACGGTACCAAGAGGCCCAGTACTTC
.,TRBJ2-7,.,TRBV6-1,CASSEALGPQNEQYF,TGTGCCAGCAGTGAAGCTCTTGGACCACAGAACGAGCAGTACTTC
TRBD2,TRBJ2-1,.,TRBV6-5,CASSPGLAGNNERFF,TGTGCCAGCAGTCCGGGATTAGCGGGTAACAATGAGCGGTTCTTC
.,TRBJ2-7,.,TRBV11-3,CISSVRRDLHCEQYF,TGTATCAGCAGCGTCAGACGGGACTTACACTGCGAGCAGTACTTC
.,TRBJ2-1,.,TRBV29-1,CSLEGALDSYNVQFF,TGCAGCCTTGAAGGGGCACTGGACTCCTACAATGTGCAGTTCTTC
TRBD1,TRBJ2-5,.,TRBV5-1,CTSSIQRGPVETQYF,TGCACCAGTAGCATCCAGAGGGGGCCGGTAGAGACCCAGTACTTC
TRBD1,TRBJ2-7,.,TRBV6-2/TRBV6-3,CASSSATGSGYDQYF,TGTGCCAGCAGTTCTGCGACAGGGAGTGGATACGACCAGTATTTC
.,TRBJ2-7,many,TRBV20-1,CSARPRDEQYF,TGCAGTGCTAGACCCCGGGACGAGCAGTACTTC
.,TRBJ2-1,many,TRBV5-6,CASSLDSPLYYNEQFF,TGTGCCAGCAGCTTGGACAGCCCGCTTTACTACAATGAGCAGTTCTTC
.,TRBJ1-5,many,TRBV28,CASKKGKVYWVYSNQPQHF,TGTGCCAGCAAGAAAGGAAAGGTTTATTGGGTCTATAGCAATCAGCCCCAGCATTTT
TRBD2,TRBJ2-3,.,TRBV20-1,CSAEGLAWGLGTDTQYF,TGCAGTGCTGAGGGACTAGCGTGGGGGCTCGGTACAGATACGCAGTATTTT
TRBD1,TRBJ2-1,many,TRBV7-3,CASSPGTGSNEQFF,TGTGCCAGCAGCCCCGGGACAGGGTCAAATGAGCAGTTCTTC
.,TRBJ1-6,.,TRBV12-3/TRBV12-4,CASGFHGANRAALHF,TGTGCCAGCGGTTTCCATGGGGCGAATCGGGCGGCCCTCCACTTT
TRBD1,TRBJ2-7,many,TRBV6-6,CASSQGAYEQYF,TGTGCCAGCAGCCAGGGGGCCTACGAGCAGTACTTC
.,TRBJ2-2,.,TRBV24-1,CATSDLRQDGWGGELFF,TGTGCCACCAGTGATTTGAGGCAGGACGGCTGGGGCGGGGAGCTGTTTTTT
.,TRBJ2-7,few,TRBV20-1,CSARKGVREQYF,TGCAGTGCTCGTAAAGGTGTTCGCGAGCAGTACTTC
.,TRBJ2-2,.,TRBV2,CASRFERTYNTGELFF,TGTGCCAGCAGATTCGAAAGGACTTACAACACCGGGGAGCTGTTTTTT
.,TRBJ1-5,.,TRBV20-1,CSAGGAGSKQPQHF,TGCAGTGCCGGGGGCGCAGGGAGCAAACAGCCCCAGCATTTT
.,TRBJ2-7,.,TRBV6-1,CVSSEIGISYEQYF,TGTGTCAGCAGTGAAATAGGGATATCCTACGAACAGTACTTC
.,TRBJ2-1,.,TRBV2,CASTQQGSPPDNEQFF,TGTGCCAGCACACAACAGGGTTCCCCTCCTGACAATGAGCAGTTCTTC
.,TRBJ2-7,.,TRBV28,CASSLLDYMYF,TGTGCCAGCAGTTTACTGGATTATATGTACTTC
.,TRBJ2-7,.,TRBV5-4,CASSSQDGDEQYF,TGTGCCAGCAGCTCCCAGGACGGGGATGAGCAGTACTTC
.,TRBJ2-7,many,TRBV29-1,CSAESIGWNEQYF,TGCAGCGCCGAATCAATAGGTTGGAACGAGCAGTACTTC
TRBD1,TRBJ1-4,few,TRBV5-1,CASSSGGLHEELFF,TGCGCCAGCAGCTCAGGGGGATTACATGAAGAACTGTTTTTT
.,TRBJ2-7,.,TRBV21-1,CASPQGPLSSYDQYF,TGTGCCAGCCCTCAGGGGCCCTTAAGCTCCTACGACCAGTACTTC
.,TRBJ1-3,.,TRBV28,CVNSVLRNTIYF,TGTGTCAACTCTGTATTGAGGAACACCATATATTTT
.,TRBJ2-4,.,TRBV6-1,CAGSPRSAAKNIQYF,TGTGCCGGCAGTCCCAGGTCGGCGGCCAAAAACATTCAGTACTTC
TRBD1,TRBJ2-1,few,TRBV6-1,CASTDTRTGGRFF,TGTGCCAGCACCGATACCCGCACAGGGGGGCGGTTCTTC
.,TRBJ1-2,few,TRBV14,CAGSQEFAPNYGYTF,TGTGCCGGCAGCCAAGAGTTTGCACCTAACTATGGCTACACCTTC
TRBD1,TRBJ2-7,many,TRBV12-3/TRBV12-4,CASSFRSGQRSYEQYF,TGTGCCAGCAGTTTTAGATCGGGACAGCGCTCCTACGAGCAGTACTTC
.,TRBJ2-7,.,TRBV11-1,CAGSLLKGTLREQYF,TGTGCCGGCAGCTTACTAAAAGGCACTTTGAGGGAGCAGTACTTC
.,TRBJ2-2,.,TRBV4-1,CASSQDTNTGDLFF,TGCGCAAGCAGCCAAGACACGAACACCGGGGATCTGTTTTTT
TRBD2,TRBJ2-7,.,TRBV4-1,CASSQAGESNGQYF,TGCGCCAGTAGCCAAGCGGGAGAGAGTAATGGGCAGTACTTC
TRBD2,TRBJ2-1,many,TRBV11-3,CASSPRLAGDNNEQFF,TGTGCCAGCAGCCCCAGACTAGCGGGAGATAACAATGAGCAGTTCTTC
.,TRBJ1-2,many,TRBV6-6,CASTAGTVYGYTF,TGTGCCAGCACCGCCGGGACGGTCTATGGCTACACCTTC
TRBD1,TRBJ1-6,many,TRBV4-2,CASSQETGANSPLHF,TGTGCCAGCAGCCAGGAGACAGGGGCTAATTCACCCCTCCACTTT
.,TRBJ1-2,.,TRBV4-3,CASSQPWTDYGYTF,TGCGCCAGCAGCCAGCCCTGGACAGACTATGGCTACACCTTC
TRBD1,TRBJ2-7,.,TRBV15,CATSRSDRDEQYF,TGTGCCACCAGCAGATCGGACAGGGACGAGCAGTACTTC
.,TRBJ2-7,many,TRBV6-2/TRBV6-3,CASSTGLLQYF,TGTGCCAGCAGCACGGGGCTCTTGCAGTACTTC
.,TRBJ2-3,.,TRBV6-1,CASSEGTGDMQYF,TGTGCCAGCAGTGAAGGAACGGGGGATATGCAGTATTTT
TRBD1,TRBJ1-2,many,TRBV6-1,CASTPIFRGTGTRGYTF,TGTGCCAGTACCCCCATTTTCCGCGGGACAGGGACGCGCGGCTACACCTTC